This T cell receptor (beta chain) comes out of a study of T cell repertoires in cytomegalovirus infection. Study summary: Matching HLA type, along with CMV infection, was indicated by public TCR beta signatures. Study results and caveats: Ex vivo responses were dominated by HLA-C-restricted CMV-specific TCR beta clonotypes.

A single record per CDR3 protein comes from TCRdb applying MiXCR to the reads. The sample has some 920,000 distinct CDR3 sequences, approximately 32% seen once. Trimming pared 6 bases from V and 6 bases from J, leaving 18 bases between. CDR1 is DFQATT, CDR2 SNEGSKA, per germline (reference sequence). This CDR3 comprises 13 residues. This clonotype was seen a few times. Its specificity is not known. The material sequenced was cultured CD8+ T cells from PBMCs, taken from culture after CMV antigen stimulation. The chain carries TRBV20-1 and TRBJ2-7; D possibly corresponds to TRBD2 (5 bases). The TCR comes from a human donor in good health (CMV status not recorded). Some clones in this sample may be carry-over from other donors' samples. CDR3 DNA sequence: TGCAGTGCGGGTGAAGGGAGTCGGTTCGAGCAGTACGTC. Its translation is CSAGEGSRFEQYV.